This T cell receptor (beta chain) was found in a study of T cell responses to AZD1222 COVID-19 vaccine. Points on this clone: Its antigen is still unknown.

TCRdb's table, derived via immunoSEQ multiplex PCR, lists solely in-frame clones and lacks some. This sample has tens of thousands of clones; roughly 90% occur once, and the top ten carry around 4.5%. Regarding the study as a whole: The study identified only 6 or 7 AZD1222 recipients as seropositive at baseline.

Looked up from germline, CDR1 is SGHNT and CDR2 is YYREEE (reference sequence). Trimming left V 10 bases short and J 7 bases short, with 8 bases between. The CDR3 totals 9 residues. Sequenced here: peripheral blood, sampled on day 0 of MenACWY control vaccination. The sequence was obtained from an adult in good health. The chain links TRBV5-4 to TRBJ2-5, with D perhaps TRBD2 (6 bases). The CDR3 bases are TGTGCCTGGGGAGGGACCCAGTACTTC. Protein: CAWGGTQYF.